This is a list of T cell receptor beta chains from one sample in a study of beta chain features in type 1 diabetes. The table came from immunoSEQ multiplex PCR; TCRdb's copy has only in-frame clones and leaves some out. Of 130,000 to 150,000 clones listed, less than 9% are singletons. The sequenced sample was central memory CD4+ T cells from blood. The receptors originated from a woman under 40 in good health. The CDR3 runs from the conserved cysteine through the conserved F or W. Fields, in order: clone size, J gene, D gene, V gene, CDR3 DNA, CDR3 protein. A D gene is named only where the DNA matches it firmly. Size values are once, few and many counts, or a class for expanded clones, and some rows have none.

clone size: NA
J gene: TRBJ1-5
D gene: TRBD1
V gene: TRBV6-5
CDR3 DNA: TGTGCCAGCAGTTGGGGGGGACAGGGCAATCAGCCCCAGCATTTT
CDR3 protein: CASSWGGQGNQPQHF

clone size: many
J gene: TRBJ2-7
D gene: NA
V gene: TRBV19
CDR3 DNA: TGTGCCAGTAGGGGTACAGGGGGGGACGAGCAGTACTTC
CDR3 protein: CASRGTGGDEQYF

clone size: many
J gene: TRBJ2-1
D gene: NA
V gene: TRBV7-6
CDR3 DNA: TGTGCCAGCAGCTCCCCAAACATTCGGCAGTTCTTC
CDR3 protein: CASSSPNIRQFF

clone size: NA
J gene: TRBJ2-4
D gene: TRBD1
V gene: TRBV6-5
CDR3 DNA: TGTGCCAGCGGACAGGGGGGAAACGCCAAAAACATTCAGTACTTC
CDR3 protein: CASGQGGNAKNIQYF

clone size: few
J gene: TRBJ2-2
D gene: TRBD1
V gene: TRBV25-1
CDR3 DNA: TGTGCCAGCAGTCGAGCAGGGGGCGCAATGTATACCGGGGAGCTGTTTTTT
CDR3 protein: CASSRAGGAMYTGELFF

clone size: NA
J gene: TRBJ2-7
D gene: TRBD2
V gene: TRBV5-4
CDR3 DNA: TGTGCCAGCAGCTTGTCTAGCGGGGCGTACTACGAGCAGTACTTC
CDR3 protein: CASSLSSGAYYEQYF

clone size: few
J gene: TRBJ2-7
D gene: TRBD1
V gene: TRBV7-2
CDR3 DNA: TGTGCCAGCAGCCCCGACAGGGGTCTAACCTACGAGCAGTACTTC
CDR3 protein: CASSPDRGLTYEQYF

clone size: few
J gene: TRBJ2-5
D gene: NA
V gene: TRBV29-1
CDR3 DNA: TGCAGCGTGAACCGGGACAACAGGAAGGGAGAGACCCAGTACTTC
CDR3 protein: CSVNRDNRKGETQYF

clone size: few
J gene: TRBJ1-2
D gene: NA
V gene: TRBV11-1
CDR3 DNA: TGTGCCAGCAGCTCTGAGAACTATGGCTACACCTTC
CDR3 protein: CASSSENYGYTF

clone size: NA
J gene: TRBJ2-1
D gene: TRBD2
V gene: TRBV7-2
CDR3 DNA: TGTGCCAGCAGCTTTCCACCGACTAGCGGATACAATGAGCAGTTCTTC
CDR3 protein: CASSFPPTSGYNEQFF

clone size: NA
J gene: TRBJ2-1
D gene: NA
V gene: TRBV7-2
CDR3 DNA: TGTGCCAGCAGCACCGCAGGGGTCCATGAGCAGTTCTTC
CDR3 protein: CASSTAGVHEQFF

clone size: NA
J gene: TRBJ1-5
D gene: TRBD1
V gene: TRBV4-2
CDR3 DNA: TGTGCCAGCAGCCAACCTGACAGGGGCAGTCAGCCCCAGCATTTT
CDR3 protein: CASSQPDRGSQPQHF

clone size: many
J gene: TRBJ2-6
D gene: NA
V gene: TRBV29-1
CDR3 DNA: TGCAGCGTGACTCCCCCTGGGGCCAACGTCCTGACTTTC
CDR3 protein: CSVTPPGANVLTF

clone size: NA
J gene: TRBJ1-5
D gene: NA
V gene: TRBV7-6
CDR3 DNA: TGTGCCAGCAGCCTAGGGGCCTTACAGAACAATCAGCCCCAGCATTTT
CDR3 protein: CASSLGALQNNQPQHF

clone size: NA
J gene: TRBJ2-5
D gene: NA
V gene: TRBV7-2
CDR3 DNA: TGTGCCAGCAGCCGTACAGGGTGGAGGGAGACCCAGTACTTC
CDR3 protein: CASSRTGWRETQYF

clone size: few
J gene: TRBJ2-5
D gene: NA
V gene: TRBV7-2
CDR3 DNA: TGTGCCAGCAGCTTAGATGGAGTACGGACCCAGTACTTC
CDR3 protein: CASSLDGVRTQYF

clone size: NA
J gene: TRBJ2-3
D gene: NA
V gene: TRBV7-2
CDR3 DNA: TGTGCCAGCAGCCGACAACGGACAGAAAAACTCACAGATACGCAGTATTTT
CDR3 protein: CASSRQRTEKLTDTQYF

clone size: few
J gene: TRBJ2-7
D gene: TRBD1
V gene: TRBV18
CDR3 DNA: TGTGCCAGCTCACCCTCGGGACAGGGGCTGTACGAGCAGTACTTC
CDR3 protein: CASSPSGQGLYEQYF

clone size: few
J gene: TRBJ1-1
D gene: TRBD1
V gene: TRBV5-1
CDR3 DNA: TGCGCCAGCAGGGAAACCGGGACAGGGAACACTGAAGCTTTCTTT
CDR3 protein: CASRETGTGNTEAFF

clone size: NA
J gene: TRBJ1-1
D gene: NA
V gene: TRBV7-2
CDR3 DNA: TGTGCCAGCAGCTTAGGTCGGGGTAACACTGAAGCTTTCTTT
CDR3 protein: CASSLGRGNTEAFF

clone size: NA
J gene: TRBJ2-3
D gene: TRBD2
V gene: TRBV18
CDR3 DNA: TGTGCCAGCTCACCACCGAGAACTAGCGGGAGGGCCGGAACAGATACGCAGTATTTT
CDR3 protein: CASSPPRTSGRAGTDTQYF

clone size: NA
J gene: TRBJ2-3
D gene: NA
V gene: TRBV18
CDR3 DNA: TGTGCCAGCTCACCACAAGGACAGTTCACAGATACGCAGTATTTT
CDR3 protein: CASSPQGQFTDTQYF

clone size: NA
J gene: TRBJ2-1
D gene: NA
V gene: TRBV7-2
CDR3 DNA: TGTGCCAGCAGCTTAGTCGGGGGCAATGAGCAGTTCTTC
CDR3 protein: CASSLVGGNEQFF

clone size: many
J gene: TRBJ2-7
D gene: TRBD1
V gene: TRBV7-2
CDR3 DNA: TGTGCCAGCAGCGAGGGTGGACAGGGGGCCTACGAGCAGTACTTC
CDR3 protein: CASSEGGQGAYEQYF

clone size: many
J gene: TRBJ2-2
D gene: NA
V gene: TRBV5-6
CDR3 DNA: TGTGCCAGCAGACCGGGGAACACCGGGGAGCTGTTTTTT
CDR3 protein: CASRPGNTGELFF

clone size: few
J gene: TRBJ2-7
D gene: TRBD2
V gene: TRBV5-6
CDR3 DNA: TGTGCCAGCAGCAGACTAGCGGGACTCTACGAGCAGTACTTC
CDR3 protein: CASSRLAGLYEQYF

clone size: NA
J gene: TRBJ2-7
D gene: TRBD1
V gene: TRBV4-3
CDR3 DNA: TGCGCCAGCAGCCAAGAACCGACAGGGGATGACGAGCAGTACTTC
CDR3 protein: CASSQEPTGDDEQYF

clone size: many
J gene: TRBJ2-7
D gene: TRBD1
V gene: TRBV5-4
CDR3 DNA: TGTGCCAGCAGACGAGGACAGGGGGCGCGCGACGAGCAGTACTTC
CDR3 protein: CASRRGQGARDEQYF

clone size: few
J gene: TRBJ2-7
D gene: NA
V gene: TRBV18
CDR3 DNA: TGTGCCAGCTCACCTCGACAGTACGAGCAGTACTTC
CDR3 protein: CASSPRQYEQYF

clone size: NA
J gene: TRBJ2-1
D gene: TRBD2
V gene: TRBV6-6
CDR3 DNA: TGTGCCAGCGTGGGCGGGGGGATCCATAATGAGCAGTTCTTC
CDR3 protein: CASVGGGIHNEQFF

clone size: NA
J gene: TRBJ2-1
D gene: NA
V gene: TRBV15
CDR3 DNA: TGTGCCACCAGCAGAGGGGCAGCGGGTAGCTCCTACAATGAGCAGTTCTTC
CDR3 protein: CATSRGAAGSSYNEQFF

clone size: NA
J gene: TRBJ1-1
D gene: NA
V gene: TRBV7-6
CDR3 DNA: TGTGCCAGCAGCTCTCAGGGTTACACTGAAGCTTTCTTT
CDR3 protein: CASSSQGYTEAFF

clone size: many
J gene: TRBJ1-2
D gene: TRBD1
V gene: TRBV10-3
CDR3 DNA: TGTGCCATCAGTGACCCAACCGGGACAGGGTTCTATGGCTACACCTTC
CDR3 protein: CAISDPTGTGFYGYTF

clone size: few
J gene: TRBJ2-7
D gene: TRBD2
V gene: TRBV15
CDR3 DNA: TGTGCCACCAGCGGAGGACTAGCGGGAGTCAAACCCTACGAGCAGTACTTC
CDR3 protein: CATSGGLAGVKPYEQYF

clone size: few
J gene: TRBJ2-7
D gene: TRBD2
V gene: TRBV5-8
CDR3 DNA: TGTGCCAGCAGCTTCTTACCGGGACTAGCGAACCCTTACGAGCAGTACTTC
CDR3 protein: CASSFLPGLANPYEQYF

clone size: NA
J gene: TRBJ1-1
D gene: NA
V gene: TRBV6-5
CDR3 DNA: TGTGCCAGCAGTTACGGGCAAAACACTGAAGCTTTCTTT
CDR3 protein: CASSYGQNTEAFF

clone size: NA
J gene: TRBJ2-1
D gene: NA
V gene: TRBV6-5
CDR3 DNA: TGTGCCAGCAGTGATCGGCCACAGCGGAATGAGCAGTTCTTC
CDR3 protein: CASSDRPQRNEQFF

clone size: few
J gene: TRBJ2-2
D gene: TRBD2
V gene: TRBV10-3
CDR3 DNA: TGTGCCATCAGTGAAAGCGGGAGGAGGTCCGGGGAGCTGTTTTTT
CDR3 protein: CAISESGRRSGELFF

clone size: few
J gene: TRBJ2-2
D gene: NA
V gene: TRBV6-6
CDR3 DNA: TGTGCCAGCAGTTACTCGCGGGAGCTGTTTTTT
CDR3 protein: CASSYSRELFF

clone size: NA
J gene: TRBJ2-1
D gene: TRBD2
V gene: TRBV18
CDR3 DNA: TGTGCCAGCCGCGGACTAGCGGGAAACTCCTACAATGAGCAGTTCTTC
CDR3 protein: CASRGLAGNSYNEQFF

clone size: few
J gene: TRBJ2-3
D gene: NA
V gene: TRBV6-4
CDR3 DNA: TGTGCCAGCAGTGACACGCAGGAACGGAAAGATACGCAGTATTTT
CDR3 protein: CASSDTQERKDTQYF

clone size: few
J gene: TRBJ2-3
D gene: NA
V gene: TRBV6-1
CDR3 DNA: TGTGCCAGCAGTGGGACAGGCACGGGAGTGATAGATACGCAGTATTTT
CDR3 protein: CASSGTGTGVIDTQYF

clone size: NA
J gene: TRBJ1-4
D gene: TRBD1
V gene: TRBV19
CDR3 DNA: TGTGCCAGCGGCCTGGGACAGGGGGATCGAACTAATGAAAAACTGTTTTTT
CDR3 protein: CASGLGQGDRTNEKLFF

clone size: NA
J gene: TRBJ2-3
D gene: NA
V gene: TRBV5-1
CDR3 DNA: TGCGCCAGCAGTGGTCTAGTCAGCACAGATACGCAGTATTTT
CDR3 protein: CASSGLVSTDTQYF

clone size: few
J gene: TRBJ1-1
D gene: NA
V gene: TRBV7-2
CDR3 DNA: TGTGCCAGCAGCTTCGGTGGAGAGGTAAAGACGGCTTTCTTT
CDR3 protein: CASSFGGEVKTAFF

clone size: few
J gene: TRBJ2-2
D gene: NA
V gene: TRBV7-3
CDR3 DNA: TGTGCCAGCAGCCCCGGGGGATATACCGGGGAGCTGTTTTTT
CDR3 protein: CASSPGGYTGELFF

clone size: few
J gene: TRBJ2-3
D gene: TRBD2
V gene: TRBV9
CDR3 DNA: TGTGCCAGCAGCCCTCGAGGGCTAGCGGGAGGGCCCGACACAGATACGCAGTATTTT
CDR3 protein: CASSPRGLAGGPDTDTQYF